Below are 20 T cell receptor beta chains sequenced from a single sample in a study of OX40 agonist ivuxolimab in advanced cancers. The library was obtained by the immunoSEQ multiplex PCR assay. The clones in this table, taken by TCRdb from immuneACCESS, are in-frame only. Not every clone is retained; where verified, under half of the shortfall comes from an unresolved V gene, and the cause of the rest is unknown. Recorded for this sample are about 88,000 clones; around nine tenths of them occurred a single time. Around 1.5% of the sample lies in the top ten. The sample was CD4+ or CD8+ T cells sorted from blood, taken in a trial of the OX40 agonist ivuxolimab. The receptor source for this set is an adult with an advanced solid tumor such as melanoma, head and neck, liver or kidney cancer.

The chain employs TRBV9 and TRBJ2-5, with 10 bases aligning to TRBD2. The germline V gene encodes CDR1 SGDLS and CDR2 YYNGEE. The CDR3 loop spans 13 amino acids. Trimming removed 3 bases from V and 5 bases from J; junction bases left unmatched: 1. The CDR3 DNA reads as TGTGCCAGCAGCGCAGCGGGGGGGGAGACCCAGTACTTC. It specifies CASSAAGGETQYF.

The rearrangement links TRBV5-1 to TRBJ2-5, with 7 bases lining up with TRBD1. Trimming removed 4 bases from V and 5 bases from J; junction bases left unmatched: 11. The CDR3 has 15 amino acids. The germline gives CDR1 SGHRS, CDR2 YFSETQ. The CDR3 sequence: CASSPRQGMWETQYF. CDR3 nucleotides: TGCGCCAGCAGCCCCCGACAGGGAATGTGGGAGACCCAGTACTTC.

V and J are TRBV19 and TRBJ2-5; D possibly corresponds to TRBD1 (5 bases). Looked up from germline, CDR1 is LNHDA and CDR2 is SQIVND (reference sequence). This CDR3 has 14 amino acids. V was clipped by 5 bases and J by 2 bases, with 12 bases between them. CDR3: CASSFTREQETQYF. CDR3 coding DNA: TGTGCCAGTAGTTTCACCAGGGAACAAGAGACCCAGTACTTC.

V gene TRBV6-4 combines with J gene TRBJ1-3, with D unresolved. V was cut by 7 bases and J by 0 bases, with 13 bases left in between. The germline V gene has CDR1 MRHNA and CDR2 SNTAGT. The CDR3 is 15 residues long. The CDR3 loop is CASKPDGNSGNTIYF. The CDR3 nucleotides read TGTGCCAGCAAACCGGACGGAAACTCTGGAAACACCATATATTTT.

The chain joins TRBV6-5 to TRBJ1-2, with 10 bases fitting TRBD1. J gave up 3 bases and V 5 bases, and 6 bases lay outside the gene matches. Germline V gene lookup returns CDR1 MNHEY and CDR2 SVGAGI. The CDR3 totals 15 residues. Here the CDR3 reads CASSPTGGVYYGYTF. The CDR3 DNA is TGTGCCAGCAGTCCGACAGGGGGCGTATACTATGGCTACACCTTC.

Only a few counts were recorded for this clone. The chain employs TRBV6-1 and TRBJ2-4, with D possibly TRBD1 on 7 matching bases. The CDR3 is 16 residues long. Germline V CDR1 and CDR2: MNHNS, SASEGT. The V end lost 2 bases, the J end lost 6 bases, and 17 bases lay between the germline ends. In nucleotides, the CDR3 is TGTGCCAGCAGTGAAACAGGAGGGGGCTTAGGAAACATTCAGTACTTC. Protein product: CASSETGGGLGNIQYF.

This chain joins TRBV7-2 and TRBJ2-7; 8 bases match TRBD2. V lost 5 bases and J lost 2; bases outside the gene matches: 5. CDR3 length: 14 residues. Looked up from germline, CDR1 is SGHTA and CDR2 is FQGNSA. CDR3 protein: CASSRTSGPYEQYF. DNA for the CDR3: TGTGCCAGCAGCCGTACTAGCGGTCCCTACGAGCAGTACTTC.

The CDR3 reads CASSRGQGAAEAFF. DNA for the CDR3: TGCGCCAGCAGCCGGGGACAGGGGGCGGCTGAAGCTTTCTTT. J is TRBJ1-1 and V is TRBV5-1; 12 bases agree with TRBD1. The ends lost 4 bases at V and 6 bases at J; junction bases unmatched: 4. The germline gives CDR1 SGHRS, CDR2 YFSETQ. The CDR3 contains 14 residues. The variable domain in full, completed from reference TRBV5-1 and TRBJ1-1, reads KAGVTQTPRYLIKTRGQQVTLSCSPISGHRSVSWYQQTPGQGLQFLFEYFSETQRNKGNFPGRFSGRQFSNSRSEMNVSTLELGDSALYLCASSRGQGAAEAFFGQGTRLTVV.

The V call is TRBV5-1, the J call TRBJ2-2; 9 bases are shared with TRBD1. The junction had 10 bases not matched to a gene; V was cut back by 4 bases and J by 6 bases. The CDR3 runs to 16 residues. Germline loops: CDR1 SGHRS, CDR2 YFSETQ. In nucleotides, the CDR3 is TGCGCCAGCAGCGATCGGACAGGGGCGGGGGCCGGGGAGCTGTTTTTT. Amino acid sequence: CASSDRTGAGAGELFF.

This CDR3 is CASSTGQGMIYGYTF. In DNA, the CDR3 is TGTGCCAGCAGCACGGGACAGGGGATGATCTATGGCTACACCTTC. This chain links TRBV7-8 with TRBJ1-2; 10 bases line up with TRBD1. Germline-derived CDR1 and CDR2 are SGHVS and FQNEAQ. The CDR3 consists of 15 residues. Germline trimming cut 5 bases from V and 4 bases from J; bases unmatched to any gene: 7.

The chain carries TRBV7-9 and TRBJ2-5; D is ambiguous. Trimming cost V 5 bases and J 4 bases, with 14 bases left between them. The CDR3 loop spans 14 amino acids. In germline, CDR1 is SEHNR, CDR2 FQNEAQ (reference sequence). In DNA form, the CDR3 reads TGTGCCAGCAGCCCCGGGTCCGGCCGAGAGACCCAGTACTTC. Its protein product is CASSPGSGRETQYF.

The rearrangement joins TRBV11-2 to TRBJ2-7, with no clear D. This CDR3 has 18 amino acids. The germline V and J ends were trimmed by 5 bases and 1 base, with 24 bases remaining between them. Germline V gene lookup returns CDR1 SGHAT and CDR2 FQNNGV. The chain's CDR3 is CASSPLLPTRQKSYEQYF. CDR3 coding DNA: TGTGCCAGCAGCCCATTACTCCCGACTCGTCAAAAGTCCTACGAGCAGTACTTC.

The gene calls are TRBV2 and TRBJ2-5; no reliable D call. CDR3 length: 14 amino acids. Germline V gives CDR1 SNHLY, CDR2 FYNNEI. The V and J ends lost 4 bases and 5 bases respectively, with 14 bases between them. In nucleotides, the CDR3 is TGTGCCAGCAGTGGGTCGAAGGGCGACGAGACCCAGTACTTC. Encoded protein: CASSGSKGDETQYF.

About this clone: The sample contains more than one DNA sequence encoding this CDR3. This chain's CDR3 is CATSRDRTTDTQYF. CDR3 nucleotides: TGTGCCACCAGCAGAGATCGGACAACAGATACGCAGTATTTT. This sequence joins TRBV15 and TRBJ2-3, with D tentatively TRBD1 (5 bases). Germline CDR1 LNHNV, CDR2 YYDKDF (reference sequence). Trimming left V 0 bases short and J 3 bases short, with 7 bases between. The CDR3 spans 14 residues.

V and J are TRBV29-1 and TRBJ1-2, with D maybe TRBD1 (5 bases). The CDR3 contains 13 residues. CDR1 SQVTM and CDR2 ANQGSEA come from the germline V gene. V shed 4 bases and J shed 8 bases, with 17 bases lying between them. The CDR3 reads CSVADTGRRGYTF. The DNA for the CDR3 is TGCAGCGTTGCGGATACAGGTCGGCGAGGCTACACCTTC.

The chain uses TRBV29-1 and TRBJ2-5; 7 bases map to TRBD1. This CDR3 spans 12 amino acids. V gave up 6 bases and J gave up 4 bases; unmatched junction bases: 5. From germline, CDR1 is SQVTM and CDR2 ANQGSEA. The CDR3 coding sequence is TGCAGCGTCGACAGGGAAGGAGAGACCCAGTACTTC. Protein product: CSVDREGETQYF.

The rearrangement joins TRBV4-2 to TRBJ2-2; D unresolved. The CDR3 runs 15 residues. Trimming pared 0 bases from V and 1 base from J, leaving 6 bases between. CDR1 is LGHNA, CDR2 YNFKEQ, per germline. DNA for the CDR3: TGTGCCAGCAGCCAAGATGGGTTGAACACCGGGGAGCTGTTTTTT. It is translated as CASSQDGLNTGELFF.

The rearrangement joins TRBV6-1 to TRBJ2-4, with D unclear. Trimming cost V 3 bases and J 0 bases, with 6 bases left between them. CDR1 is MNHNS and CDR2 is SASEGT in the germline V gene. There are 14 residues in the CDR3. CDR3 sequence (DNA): TGTGCCAGCAGTGAGGACCTAGCCAAAAACATTCAGTACTTC. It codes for CASSEDLAKNIQYF.

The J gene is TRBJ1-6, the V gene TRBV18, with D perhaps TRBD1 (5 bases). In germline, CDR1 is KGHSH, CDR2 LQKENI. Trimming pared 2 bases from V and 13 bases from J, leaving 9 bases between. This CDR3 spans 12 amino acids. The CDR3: CASSPSEGPLHF. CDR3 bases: TGTGCCAGCTCACCATCCGAGGGGCCCCTCCACTTT.

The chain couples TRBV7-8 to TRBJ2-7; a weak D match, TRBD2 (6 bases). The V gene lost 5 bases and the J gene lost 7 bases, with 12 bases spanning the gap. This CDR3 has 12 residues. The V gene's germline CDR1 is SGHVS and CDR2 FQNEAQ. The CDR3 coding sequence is TGTGCCAGCAGCCTGCCCGGAGGGGAGCAGTACTTC. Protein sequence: CASSLPGGEQYF. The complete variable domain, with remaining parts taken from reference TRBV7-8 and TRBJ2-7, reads GAGVSQSPRYKVAKRGQDVALRCDPISGHVSLFWYQQALGQGPEFLTYFQNEAQLDKSGLPSDRFFAERPEGSVSTLKIQRTQQEDSAVYLCASSLPGGEQYFGPGTRLTVT.